Listed here are 5 T cell receptor beta chains from one sample, sequenced in a study of cytomegalovirus exposure and HLA in healthy donors. The PCR used 60 Vbeta and 13 Jbeta primers. The table came from immunoSEQ multiplex PCR; TCRdb's copy has only in-frame clones and leaves some out. Of almost 65,000 clones listed, 60% to 85% are singletons. Specimen: PBMCs. The source of these receptors is a male donor in good health and CMV-seropositive.

V and J are TRBV19 and TRBJ1-5; no definite D call. The CDR3 totals 13 residues. CDR1 is LNHDA and CDR2 is SQIVND in the germline V gene (reference sequence). V lost 7 bases and J 4 bases, leaving 11 bases between the germline ends. CDR3 sequence: CASNREKNQPQHF. The CDR3 bases are TGTGCCAGTAACCGAGAGAAGAATCAGCCCCAGCATTTT.

The chain combines TRBV19 with TRBJ1-6; 7 nucleotides agree with TRBD1. CDR1 and CDR2 from the germline V gene are LNHDA and SQIVND (reference sequence). The CDR3 is 13 amino acids. V was clipped by 11 bases and J by 6 bases; unmatched bases: 7. The CDR3 DNA sequence: TGTGCCTCAGGGGGTTTCGGTAATTCACCCCTCCACTTT. Its translation is CASGGFGNSPLHF.

The chain links TRBV5-4 to TRBJ2-4, with TRBD1 matching over 8 bases. The germline V gene has CDR1 SGHNT and CDR2 YYREEE (reference sequence). This CDR3 spans 16 amino acids. V lost 1 base and J lost 8; bases outside the gene matches: 11. CDR3 protein: CASSLIPGGGWDIQYF. The DNA of the CDR3 is TGTGCCAGCAGCTTGATTCCAGGGGGCGGGTGGGACATTCAGTACTTC.

V and J are TRBV28 and TRBJ1-5; TRBD1 is a possible D gene (5 bases). Trimming stripped 5 bases from V and 5 bases from J, with 13 bases between. The CDR3 loop spans 14 amino acids. Germline CDR1 reads MDHEN; CDR2 reads SYDVKM. Written as DNA, the CDR3 is TGTGCCAGCAGTCTGACAGCCGGTTATCAGCCCCAGCATTTT. This gives the protein CASSLTAGYQPQHF.

This sequence joins TRBV28 and TRBJ1-5; TRBD1 might be the D (5 bases). This CDR3 spans 15 amino acids. The V end lost 6 bases, the J end lost 4 bases, and 16 bases lay between the germline ends. Germline values: CDR1 MDHEN, CDR2 SYDVKM. In nucleotides, the CDR3 is TGTGCCAGCAGCGACGTGACAGAAGGTAATCAGCCCCAGCATTTT. As protein: CASSDVTEGNQPQHF.